A single sample is the source of the 18 T cell receptor beta chains below, sequenced in a study of T cells in tuberculosis. Using immunoSEQ multiplex PCR, the repertoire was profiled, and TCRdb retains in-frame clones only, with some absent. The sample lists around 45,000 clones, 94% occurring once. Sequenced: PBMCs. These TCRs come from a donor aged 5-35 years with latent tuberculosis or without tuberculosis infection. Some clones in this sample may be carry-over from other donors' samples.

This clone was observed once. This chain connects TRBV27 to TRBJ2-7, with D possibly being TRBD1 (6 bases). Germline CDR1 MNHEY, CDR2 SMNVEV (reference sequence). V dropped 5 bases and J dropped 2 bases, with 19 bases sitting between them. CDR3 length: 16 residues. CDR3 coding DNA: TGTGCCAGCAGTGCCAGAGGACAGCGTATTACCTACGAGCAGTACTTC. It translates to CASSARGQRITYEQYF.

V gene TRBV5-1 combines with J gene TRBJ2-1; D might be TRBD2 (6 bases). This CDR3 has 16 residues. The germline gives CDR1 SGHRS, CDR2 YFSETQ. Trimming stripped 1 base from V and 4 bases from J, with 15 bases between. DNA of the CDR3: TGCGCCAGCAGCTTGTTGTGGCGGGAAGGGTACAATGAGCAGTTCTTC. This gives the protein CASSLLWREGYNEQFF.

The chain is built from TRBV7-3 and TRBJ2-4, with TRBD1 matching over 7 bases. The length of the CDR3 is 16 residues. CDR1 and CDR2 from the germline V gene are SGHTA and FQGTGA. J was trimmed by 10 bases and V by 5 bases; bases with no gene match: 17. The CDR3 nucleotides read TGTGCCAGCAGCCAACAGGGGTCGGAGGTGGGAAGTATTCAGTACTTC. Amino acid sequence: CASSQQGSEVGSIQYF.

The CDR3 here is CASSTPTSLAYEQFF. The CDR3 coding sequence is TGTGCCAGCAGTACCCCGACTAGCCTTGCTTACGAGCAGTTCTTC. The rearrangement joins TRBV6-6 to TRBJ2-1, with TRBD2 matching 7 bases. The CDR3 spans 15 residues. The V gene end was trimmed by 5 bases and the J gene end by 10 bases; junction bases not matched to a gene: 14. Germline values: CDR1 MNHNY, CDR2 SVGAGI (reference sequence).

The chain links TRBV14 to TRBJ2-1; no firm D call. This CDR3 contains 15 residues. Looked up from germline, CDR1 is SGHDN and CDR2 is FVKESK. Trimming shortened V by 3 bases and J by 2 bases, and 11 bases separated the two germline ends. The CDR3 reads CASSHANSAYNEQFF. The CDR3 coding sequence is TGTGCCAGCAGCCATGCAAATTCGGCCTACAATGAGCAGTTCTTC. Complete variable domain (other parts from reference TRBV14 and TRBJ2-1): EAGVTQFPSHSVIEKGQTVTLRCDPISGHDNLYWYRRVMGKEIKFLLHFVKESKQDESGMPNNRFLAERTGGTYSTLKVQPAELEDSGVYFCASSHANSAYNEQFFGPGTRLTVL.

In its sample, this clone was seen once. V and J are TRBV28 and TRBJ2-7; TRBD2 agrees at 8 bases. J was trimmed by 7 bases and V by 8 bases; bases with no gene match: 10. Germline CDR1 and CDR2: MDHEN and SYDVKM. The CDR3 is 13 residues long. In DNA form, the CDR3 reads TGTGCCAGCTCAGCGGGAGTGAACTCGGAGCAGTACTTC. It specifies CASSAGVNSEQYF. Complete variable domain (other parts from reference TRBV28 and TRBJ2-7): DVKVTQSSRYLVKRTGEKVFLECVQDMDHENMFWYRQDPGLGLRLIYFSYDVKMKEKGDIPEGYSVSREKKERFSLILESASTNQTSMYLCASSAGVNSEQYFGPGTRLTVT.

The chain has TRBV7-2 and TRBJ1-3; D perhaps matches TRBD1 (6 bases). This CDR3 is 12 amino acids long. CDR1 and CDR2 from the germline V gene are SGHTA and FQGNSA. CDR3 sequence reads: CAGGDSGNTIYF. The DNA of the CDR3 is TGTGCAGGGGGGGACTCTGGAAACACCATATATTTT. The variable domain in full, with the rest retrieved from reference TRBV7-2 and TRBJ1-3, is GAGVSQSPSNKVTEKGKDVELRCDPISGHTALYWYRQSLGQGLEFLIYFQGNSAPDKSGLPSDRFSAERTGGSVSTLTIQRTQQEDSAVYLCAGGDSGNTIYFGEGSWLTVV.

The rearrangement uses TRBV4-3 and TRBJ2-1; the match to TRBD2 covers 9 bases. The ends lost 0 bases at V and 7 bases at J; junction bases unmatched: 13. The CDR3 has 18 amino acids. Per the germline V gene, CDR1 is LGHNA and CDR2 is YSLEER. The CDR3 coding sequence is TGCGCCAGCAGCCAAGAACTAGCGGGTGGGAGGCCCTTAAATGAGCAGTTCTTC. This sequence encodes CASSQELAGGRPLNEQFF.

The chain recombines TRBV5-1 with TRBJ2-3, with TRBD2 matching over 12 bases. This CDR3 spans 18 amino acids. CDR1 and CDR2 from the germline V gene are SGHRS and YFSETQ. The V gene end was trimmed by 4 bases and the J gene end by 1 base; junction bases not matched to a gene: 10. CDR3 DNA: TGCGCCAGCAGCCCTCGACTAGCGGGGGTGGGGGGCACAGATACGCAGTATTTT. Translated, it gives CASSPRLAGVGGTDTQYF.

The V call is TRBV2, the J call TRBJ1-5; the D is unclear. The CDR3 is 13 amino acids. V was trimmed by 1 base and J by 5 bases, leaving 6 bases between them. The germline V gene has CDR1 SNHLY and CDR2 FYNNEI. The chain's CDR3 is CASSEGRDQPQHF. The CDR3 DNA reads as TGTGCCAGCAGTGAAGGGCGGGATCAGCCCCAGCATTTT.

The chain has TRBV19 and TRBJ2-7; TRBD1 matches at 7 bases. Germline trimming cut 10 bases from V and 2 bases from J; bases unmatched to any gene: 8. There are 13 residues in the CDR3. Germline CDR1 and CDR2: LNHDA and SQIVND (reference sequence). This chain's CDR3 is CATSDRDPYEQYF. CDR3 DNA: TGTGCCACAAGTGACAGGGACCCCTACGAGCAGTACTTC. The whole variable domain, filled in from reference TRBV19 and TRBJ2-7, reads DGGITQSPKYLFRKEGQNVTLSCEQNLNHDAMYWYRQDPGQGLRLIYYSQIVNDFQKGDIAEGYSVSREKKESFPLTVTSAQKNPTAFYLCATSDRDPYEQYFGPGTRLTVT.

The gene calls are TRBV2 and TRBJ1-4, with 9 bases matching TRBD1. The germline CDR1 and CDR2 sequences are SNHLY and FYNNEI. The CDR3 sequence is 15 residues long. Losses at the gene ends were 6 bases for V and 7 bases for J; bases not matched to a gene: 9. This CDR3 is CASSAGTGTGEKLFF. CDR3 DNA: TGTGCCAGCAGCGCCGGGACAGGGACTGGTGAAAAACTGTTTTTT. Together with reference TRBV2 and TRBJ1-4, the CDR3 gives the full variable domain: EPEVTQTPSHQVTQMGQEVILRCVPISNHLYFYWYRQILGQKVEFLVSFYNNEISEKSEIFDDQFSVERPDGSNFTLKIRSTKLEDSAMYFCASSAGTGTGEKLFFGSGTQLSVL.

The V call is TRBV12-5, the J call TRBJ2-2; a possible D gene is TRBD1 (6 bases). Germline CDR1 is LGHNT and CDR2 is FRNRAP. The V end was cut by 5 bases, the J end by 0 bases, with 16 bases between. The CDR3 loop spans 17 amino acids. The CDR3 region has the DNA TGTGCTAGTGGTCGAACAGTACAGGGTTCGAACACCGGGGAGCTGTTTTTT. This sequence encodes CASGRTVQGSNTGELFF.

The J gene is TRBJ1-1, the V gene TRBV4-3; D gene ambiguous. This CDR3 has 16 residues. Trimming cost V 3 bases and J 1 base, with 15 bases left between them. Germline V gene lookup returns CDR1 LGHNA and CDR2 YSLEER. The CDR3 sequence is CASSHQPGSENTEAFF. In DNA form, the CDR3 reads TGCGCCAGCAGCCACCAACCCGGGTCAGAGAACACTGAAGCTTTCTTT.

The chain couples TRBV4-1 to TRBJ2-3; 11 positions agree with TRBD2. CDR3 length equals 20 residues. Germline CDR1 and CDR2: MGHRA and YSYEKL. V shed 4 bases and J 6 bases; nucleotides not matched to a gene: 21. The CDR3 region has the DNA TGCGCCAGCAGCCCGATTCCGAAGACTAGCGGGGAGCTCATTGGGGATACGCAGTATTTT. Residues: CASSPIPKTSGELIGDTQYF.

V is TRBV7-8 and J is TRBJ2-2; 8 bases are a match to TRBD1. The CDR3 spans 16 residues. J was trimmed by 5 bases and V by 0 bases; bases with no gene match: 5. Germline V gene data show CDR1 as SGHVS and CDR2 as FQNEAQ. The DNA of the CDR3 is TGTGCCAGCAGCTTAGCGCGGGACAGGACGACCGGGGAGCTGTTTTTT. This gives the protein CASSLARDRTTGELFF.

The V call is TRBV4-3, the J call TRBJ2-7; the match to TRBD2 covers 8 bases. Germline V gives CDR1 LGHNA, CDR2 YSLEER. The junction had 9 bases not matched to a gene; V was cut back by 0 bases and J by 2 bases. This CDR3 is built from 17 residues. CDR3 in DNA: TGCGCCAGCAGCCAAGAGGTGGAGCGGGAGTTTCCCTACGAGCAGTACTTC. It specifies CASSQEVEREFPYEQYF.

This clone was detected only once. The V and J genes are TRBV7-7 and TRBJ2-2; 10 nucleotides line up with TRBD1. The trim removed 5 bases at V and 8 bases at J, leaving 11 bases unmatched. In germline, CDR1 is SSHAT, CDR2 FNYEAQ (reference sequence). The CDR3 runs to 16 residues. The CDR3 protein is CASSKGTGVFVGELFF. Here the CDR3 DNA reads TGTGCCAGCAGCAAAGGGACAGGGGTCTTCGTAGGGGAGCTGTTTTTT. The complete variable domain, with remaining parts taken from reference TRBV7-7 and TRBJ2-2, reads GAGVSQSPRYKVTKRGQDVTLRCDPISSHATLYWYQQALGQGPEFLTYFNYEAQPDKSGLPSDRFSAERPEGSISTLTIQRTEQRDSAMYRCASSKGTGVFVGELFFGEGSRLTVL.